This T cell receptor (beta chain) is from a study of graft-versus-host responses after intestinal transplantation. General study points: Some patients had graft-donor T cell macrochimerism. In their allografts, the ratios of graft-versus-host to host-versus-graft T cell clones were high.

Clones were sequenced by immunoSEQ multiplex PCR, and TCRdb holds only the in-frame ones, with some missing. The sample comprises tens of thousands of clones, roughly 90% of which are singletons, and approximately 0.32% rests with the top ten. As to this clone: Its antigen is unidentified.

The V and J ends lost 7 bases and 8 bases respectively, with 14 bases between them. The CDR3 extends over 12 amino acids. The germline gives CDR1 SNHLY, CDR2 FYNNEI. The chain joins TRBV2 to TRBJ1-2; possible D gene TRBD1, 6 bases. The sample in question was unstimulated CD4+ T cells sorted from spleen or lymph node cells, obtained before transplant. The source is a human donor who was the organ donor for an intestinal transplant. CDR3 in DNA: TGTGCCAGCACCGCCCTACAGGGAGGCTACACCTTC. Its translation: CASTALQGGYTF.